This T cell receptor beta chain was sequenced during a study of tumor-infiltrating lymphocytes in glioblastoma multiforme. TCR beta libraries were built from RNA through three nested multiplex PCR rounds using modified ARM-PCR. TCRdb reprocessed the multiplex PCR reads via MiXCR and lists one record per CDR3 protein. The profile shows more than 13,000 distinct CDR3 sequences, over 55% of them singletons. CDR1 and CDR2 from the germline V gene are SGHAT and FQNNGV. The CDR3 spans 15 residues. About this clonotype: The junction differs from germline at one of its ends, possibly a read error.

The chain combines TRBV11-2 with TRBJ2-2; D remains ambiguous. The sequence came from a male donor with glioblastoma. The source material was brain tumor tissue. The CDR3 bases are TGTGCCAGCAGCTTAGTACAGCGACACACTGGGGAGCTGTTTTTT. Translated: CASSLVQRHTGELFF.